This T cell receptor beta chain was recovered during a study of OX40 agonist ivuxolimab in advanced cancers. Overall study context: In this trial design, patients received ivuxolimab intravenously at 0.01 to 10 mg/kg every 2 weeks. Eligibility rules accepted prior anti-PD-1, anti-PD-L1 or anti-CTLA-4 therapy, and around 43% had some.

Concerning this clone: Antigen unknown.

The table came from immunoSEQ multiplex PCR; TCRdb's copy has only in-frame clones and leaves some out. The table lists 30,000 to 45,000 clones, 88% of them singletons. Study results and limitations: Expanded peripheral T cells had an undetermined antigen specificity.

Source: CD4+ or CD8+ T cells sorted from blood, taken in a trial of the OX40 agonist ivuxolimab. This TCR was recovered from an adult with an advanced solid tumor such as melanoma, head and neck, liver or kidney cancer.

In DNA, the CDR3 is TGTGCCAGCAGTTTAAGACTCCAACTCTACGAGCAGTACTTC. Translation: CASSLRLQLYEQYF. V usage is TRBV28 and J usage is TRBJ2-7; D remains unclear. Germline V gene sequence: CDR1 MDHEN, CDR2 SYDVKM. The CDR3 loop spans 14 amino acids. Trimming shortened V by 2 bases and J by 3 bases, and 11 bases separated the two germline ends. The complete variable domain, with remaining parts taken from reference TRBV28 and TRBJ2-7, reads DVKVTQSSRYLVKRTGEKVFLECVQDMDHENMFWYRQDPGLGLRLIYFSYDVKMKEKGDIPEGYSVSREKKERFSLILESASTNQTSMYLCASSLRLQLYEQYFGPGTRLTVT.